This TCR beta chain was sequenced in a study of OX40 agonist ivuxolimab in advanced cancers. Study results and limitations: Among some nonresponders, normalized T-cell clonal expansion was also low.

Trimming stripped 3 bases from V and 7 bases from J, with 15 bases between. CDR1 and CDR2 (germline): WSHSY, SAAADI. There are 14 residues in the CDR3. Of note for this clone: Its antigen is not identified.

Some clones are missing from TCRdb's copy, which holds only in-frame ones; the method was immunoSEQ multiplex PCR. There are about 77,000 clones in the sample; 87% occur only once, and around 0.56% lies in the top ten. The sequence came from an adult with an advanced solid tumor such as melanoma, head and neck, liver or kidney cancer. The sequences come from CD4+ or CD8+ T cells sorted from blood, collected in a trial of the OX40 agonist ivuxolimab. The rearrangement links TRBV10-2 to TRBJ1-2; weak D call: TRBD1 (6 bases). CDR3 DNA sequence: TGCGCCAGCAGTGACAGTCAGGGGAGGTTTGGCTACACCTTC. It codes for CASSDSQGRFGYTF.